The 2 T cell receptor beta chains reported below all come from one sample, sequenced in a study of CD8 T cell repertoires and HIV-1 epitope variants. No antigen has been assigned to these receptors. Here immunoSEQ multiplex PCR was the method, and the copy in TCRdb shows in-frame clones only, minus some. The table has about 4,600 clones, 66% seen once; the top ten hold around 40%. Sequencing was carried out using cultured CD8+ T cells derived from PBMCs. The receptors stem from a male donor with HIV.

The chain recombines TRBV15 with TRBJ2-3; D might be TRBD1 (6 bases). This CDR3 has 19 residues. Germline assignment: CDR1 LNHNV and CDR2 YYDKDF (reference sequence). V lost 4 bases and J lost 1, with 24 bases in between. The DNA of the CDR3 is TGTGCCACCAGCAACAACAGGGCGGCCCTGGGCCCTGGCACAGATACGCAGTATTTT. Its translation is CATSNNRAALGPGTDTQYF.

This clone was seen a few times. J is TRBJ1-5 and V is TRBV28; D not resolved. The germline V and J ends were trimmed by 5 bases and 4 bases, with 6 bases remaining between them. Germline V gives CDR1 MDHEN, CDR2 SYDVKM. The CDR3 spans 12 residues. CDR3 loop: CASSVRNQPQHF. CDR3 in DNA: TGTGCCAGCAGTGTTAGGAATCAGCCCCAGCATTTT.